This T cell receptor (beta chain) was obtained from a study of blood T cell repertoires in COVID-19. Study context: Sites in the United States, Italy and Spain provided acute and convalescent COVID-19 samples. In each case, the material was cDNA or gDNA derived from T cells, B-cell-depleted T cells, or PBMCs.

The CDR3 loop spans 16 amino acids. V lost 5 bases and J lost 0, with 14 bases in between. From germline, CDR1 is SGHTA and CDR2 FQGNSA. Original analysis: Counts of nucleated cells, estimated from reference gene primer amplification, were obtained. Sequencing used immunoSEQ multiplex PCR; TCRdb keeps in-frame clones, though not all of them. V and J calls and clone size are given by that table; D and trimming were obtained from the DNA. The top ten hold 6% of the sample, which has 150,000 to 200,000 clones, more than 75% seen once. The sequence was collected from a man aged 35 to 55 with active or convalescent COVID-19. This chain joins TRBV7-2 and TRBJ2-1; weak D call: TRBD2 (6 bases). The sample consisted of peripheral blood. Here the CDR3 DNA reads TGTGCCAGCAGCCTGAGCTCCGGGAGCTCCTACAATGAGCAGTTCTTC. It specifies CASSLSSGSSYNEQFF.